The present T cell receptor beta chain was sequenced within a study of CD8+ T cells in alopecia areata. Study overall: The percentage of affected scalp area served as the score of severity for treated patients. Study-level findings and limits: Normal scalp showed lower clonality than lesional scalp, especially alopecia totalis/universalis. For patients receiving tofacitinib, scalp clonality and expanded CD8+ clones among the top 100 significantly decreased.

V was cut by 2 bases and J by 8 bases, with 6 bases left in between. Germline CDR1 is SNHLY and CDR2 is FYNNEI. The CDR3 loop spans 11 amino acids. Sequencing relied on a cDNA template that was reverse transcribed from extracted RNA. Only in-frame clones appear in the TCRdb table, and some are missing; sequencing was by immunoSEQ multiplex PCR. The repertoire holds about 190,000 clones, with around 64% as singletons. Treatment specified: oral pan-JAK inhibitor, 5-10 mg twice daily. The authors sorted CD4+ and CD8+ T cells from PBMCs. This clone came up a few times. Antigen: not known. The receptor comes from a human donor with alopecia areata. Specimen: CD4+ T cells sorted from blood, collected at roughly week 49, from a patient treated with tofacitinib. V and J are TRBV2 and TRBJ2-5; D unresolved. As DNA, the CDR3 is TGTGCCAGCAGTGAAAGGGTAACCCAGTACTTC. This gives the protein CASSERVTQYF.